This entry features one T cell receptor (beta chain) sequence. This clonotype has only a few counts. What antigen it recognizes has not been identified. No quality values exist for individual bases; no much larger clone is one base distant. The data were obtained in a study of T-cell memory formation after mild COVID-19 (TCRdb year 2021). Broadly, across the study: Most TCR sequence clusters were specific to one of the two donors. Longitudinal TCRalpha and TCRbeta repertoire sequencing tracked T-cell clones expanding and contracting after mild COVID-19 in two donors. The cohort comprised two young, previously healthy adult volunteers, one female and one male. Study-wide findings and limitations: The detection of some responding clones in pre-infection memory suggests that pre-existing cross-reactive memory T cells joined the SARS-CoV-2 response. Clones contracting from day 15 to 85 had balanced CD4/CD8 phenotypes, while a second wave expanding from day 15 to 37 was biased towards CD4+. Contracting CD4+ clones turned up mainly in the CM and EM memory subsets, whereas EMRA was where CD8+ clones were enriched. The study covered only a couple of mild cases, and larger cohorts including severe cases with pre-infection samples were considered necessary. The second-wave clones that peaked on day 37 were not confirmed to be SARS-CoV-2 specific.

PBMCs were isolated by Ficoll-Paque density gradient centrifugation. This sample was sequenced with an Illumina NovaSeq 6000. Using 5'RACE with constant-segment primers, TCRalpha and TCRbeta cDNA libraries were constructed, with sample barcodes and unique molecular identifiers added in the process. Trizol reagent was used to extract RNA from every sample. Library amplification was performed in two PCR steps, and a second sample barcode and Illumina TruSeq adapters were introduced in the second step. Sequencing of libraries was performed on an Illumina NovaSeq with 2 x 150 bp paired-end reads. On the authors' methods: The reads were demultiplexed and collapsed into UMI-guided consensus sequences using migec v1.2.7. Using mixcr v2.1.11, UMI consensuses were aligned to TRA and TRB V and J templates and then assembled into clonotypes. A clonotype was counted as expanded or contracted only if both edgeR and NoisET called the change significant, with noise models trained on biological replicates. edgeR calls used a false discovery rate-adjusted p below 0.01 and a log2 fold-change threshold of 1. As an exploratory analysis of dynamics, max-normalized trajectories of the 1000 most abundant clonotypes were examined with PCA combined with hierarchical clustering. Separately sequenced CD4+ and CD8+ repertoires were used to assign the CD4 or CD8 phenotype of responding clones. TCRdb itself trimmed the public reads at Q25 with fastp, ran MiXCR and retained productive beta chains. Rows are combined by CDR3 protein, so each entry shows the most common genes and DNA. What appears here as the V and J calls and clone size reflects TCRdb's work, not the paper's. The table for this sample lists some 300,000 distinct CDR3 sequences; more than 20% of them were counted only once. The ten largest account for 21% of the sample.

V ends up 2 bases short and J 8 bases short, with an unmatched junction base count of 7. From the cysteine up to the phenylalanine, the CDR3 has a length of 16 residues. Only the CDR3 region is kept as DNA, spanning 48 bases read in frame from base 1. The germline V gene yields MGHRA for CDR1 and YSYEKL for CDR2. The chain employs TRBV4-1 and TRBJ2-3, and 13 junctional nucleotides match TRBD2. Material for sequencing was PBMCs or a T cell subset sorted from them (not recorded which). This TCR was sampled from a man aged 18 to 30 who had mild COVID-19 (a few samples of this study predate the infection). The sample titles of this study are shuffled in the database, so cell type and time point are left out; the donor was told from shared clones. The nucleotide sequence reads as follows: TGCGCCAGCAGCCAAATAGGACTAGCGGGGGTAGCTACGCAGTATTTT. Its translation is CASSQIGLAGVATQYF.